This T cell receptor beta chain appears in the sequencing data of a study of blood T cell repertoires in COVID-19. Germline V gene lookup returns CDR1 KGHSH and CDR2 LQKENI. V lost 2 bases to trimming and J lost 3 bases, with 5 bases between them. The CDR3 covers 14 residues. Data came from immunoSEQ multiplex PCR; TCRdb stores just in-frame clones and leaves some out. The sample holds hundreds of thousands of clones, around nine tenths seen once. V usage is TRBV18 and J usage is TRBJ2-6; D unclear. The receptor's source is a man in his fifties or sixties who had recovered from COVID-19. Sequences were obtained from peripheral blood. CDR3 protein: CASSPTGGANVLTF. CDR3 nucleotide sequence: TGTGCCAGCTCACCAACGGGTGGGGCCAACGTCCTGACTTTC.